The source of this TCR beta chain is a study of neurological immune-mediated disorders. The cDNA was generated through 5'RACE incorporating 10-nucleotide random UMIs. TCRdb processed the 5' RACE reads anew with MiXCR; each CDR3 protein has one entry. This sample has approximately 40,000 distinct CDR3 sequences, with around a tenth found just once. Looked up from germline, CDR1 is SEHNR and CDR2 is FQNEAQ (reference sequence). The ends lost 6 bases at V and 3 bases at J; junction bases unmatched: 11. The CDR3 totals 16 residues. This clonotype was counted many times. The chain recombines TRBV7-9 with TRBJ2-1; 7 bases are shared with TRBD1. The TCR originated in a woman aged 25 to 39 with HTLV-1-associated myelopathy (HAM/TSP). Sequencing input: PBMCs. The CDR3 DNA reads TGTGCCAGCAGTTCTGACAGGGAACTGCACTACAATGAGCAGTTCTTC. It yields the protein CASSSDRELHYNEQFF.